This paragraph reports one TCR beta chain. The data were taken from a study of blood T cell repertoires in COVID-19. Profiled with immunoSEQ multiplex PCR; TCRdb holds only in-frame clones, not every one. Of some 320,000 clones listed, roughly 90% are singletons. Cohorts were based on clinical histories the participants reported. The receptor was isolated from a man aged 60-69 years who had recovered from COVID-19. The source material was PBMCs or T cells enriched from blood (not recorded which).

In DNA, the CDR3 is TGTGCCAGCAGTTTGAGTCCAGGGGTGGACGGAAACACCATATATTTT. It encodes CASSLSPGVDGNTIYF. The chain combines TRBV6-6 with TRBJ1-3; maybe TRBD1 (6 bases). Between the trimmed V and J ends, which lost 4 bases and 4 bases, there was a span of 17 bases. The CDR3 is 16 residues long. Germline-derived CDR1 and CDR2 are MNHNY and SVGAGI (reference sequence).